These 7 T cell receptor beta chains share one sample of origin, sequenced in a study of Tregs in tolerant kidney transplant recipients (dated by TCRdb to about 2019). The method behind the library was the immunoSEQ multiplex PCR assay. TCRdb's version of the immuneACCESS table is confined to in-frame rearrangements and falls short of the full clone set. An unresolved V gene accounts for under half of the shortfall where checked; the remainder is of unknown origin. The sample data list approximately 75,000 clones, and more than 85% of these were observed just once. Approximately 0.33% of the sample goes to the ten largest clones. Explained via the paper, the time point label denotes: blood sample drawn before combined kidney and bone marrow transplant. This sample comprised Tregs from blood, obtained before the transplant. Every receptor here comes from a human donor who received a combined kidney and bone marrow transplant.

This rearrangement joins TRBV5-1 to TRBJ1-2; TRBD1 matches at 7 bases. Germline CDR1 is SGHRS and CDR2 is YFSETQ. The CDR3 length is 13 residues. Trimming took 0 bases from V and 5 from J; bases not matched to a gene: 1. CDR3 region: CASSLGTGYGYTF. In nucleotides, the CDR3 is TGCGCCAGCAGCTTGGGGACAGGATATGGCTACACCTTC.

The chain has TRBV4-2 and TRBJ1-2, with D unclear. The CDR3 is made up of 13 amino acids. V was shortened by 5 bases and J by 6 bases, with 13 bases between the two germline ends. Germline-derived CDR1 and CDR2 are LGHNA and YNFKEQ. Here the CDR3 DNA reads TGTGCCAGCAGCTTCTTGGGAGAGGATGGCTACACCTTC. It encodes CASSFLGEDGYTF.

V usage is TRBV15 and J usage is TRBJ2-1, with 7 positions matching TRBD2. J lost 7 bases, V lost 4 bases, and 16 bases had no gene match. Germline CDR1 is LNHNV and CDR2 is YYDKDF (reference sequence). This CDR3 is 17 amino acids long. The CDR3 spells CATSTIKPGLPKNEQFF. DNA for the CDR3: TGTGCCACCAGCACTATAAAGCCGGGACTACCCAAGAATGAGCAGTTCTTC.

The sample holds a few counts of this clone. The genes are TRBV9 and TRBJ1-5; D perhaps matches TRBD1 (5 bases). CDR3 length: 15 residues. The V gene's germline CDR1 is SGDLS and CDR2 YYNGEE. V lost 3 bases, J lost 5 bases, and 15 bases lay in between. The DNA of the CDR3 is TGTGCCAGCAGCGCCCTGGGGGACGTACATCAGCCCCAGCATTTT. Translation gives CASSALGDVHQPQHF.

The chain combines TRBV5-1 with TRBJ1-1; no reliable D call. The CDR3 spans 14 residues. V lost 4 bases to trimming and J lost 3 bases, with 13 bases between them. CDR1 is SGHRS, CDR2 YFSETQ, per germline. CDR3 sequence reads: CASSVFGGYTEAFF. CDR3 nucleotides: TGCGCCAGCAGCGTGTTCGGTGGGTACACTGAAGCTTTCTTT.

The CDR3 nucleotides are TGTGCCAGCACCCCACCTAACAGCCTGAACACTGAAGCTTTCTTT. Translating it yields CASTPPNSLNTEAFF. The rearrangement joins TRBV7-2 to TRBJ1-1; D is undetermined. This CDR3 is built from 15 residues. Germline lookup yields CDR1 SGHTA and CDR2 FQGNSA. Trimming took 7 bases from V and 0 from J, leaving 15 bases between them.

This rearrangement joins TRBV7-2 to TRBJ2-1, with D possibly matching TRBD2 (6 bases). V lost 0 bases, J lost 3 bases, and 12 bases lay in between. The CDR3 runs 16 residues. The germline CDR1 and CDR2 sequences are SGHTA and FQGNSA. CDR3 DNA: TGTGCCAGCAGCTTAGCGGGGGGAAGGAACTACAATGAGCAGTTCTTC. This sequence encodes CASSLAGGRNYNEQFF.